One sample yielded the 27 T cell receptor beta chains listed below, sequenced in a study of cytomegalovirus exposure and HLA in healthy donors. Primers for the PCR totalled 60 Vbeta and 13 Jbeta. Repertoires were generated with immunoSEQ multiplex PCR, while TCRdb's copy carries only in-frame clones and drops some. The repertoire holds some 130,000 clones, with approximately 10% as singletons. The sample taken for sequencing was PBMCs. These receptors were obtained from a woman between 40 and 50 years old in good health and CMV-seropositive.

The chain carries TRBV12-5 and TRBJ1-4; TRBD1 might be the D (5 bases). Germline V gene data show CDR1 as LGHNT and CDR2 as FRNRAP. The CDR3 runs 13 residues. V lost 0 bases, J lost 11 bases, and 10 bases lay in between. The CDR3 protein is CASGLVGDSKLFF. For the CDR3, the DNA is TGTGCTAGTGGTTTGGTAGGGGACTCTAAACTGTTTTTT. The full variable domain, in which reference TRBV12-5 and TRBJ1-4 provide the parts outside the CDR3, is DARVTQTPRHKVTEMGQEVTMRCQPILGHNTVFWYRQTMMQGLELLAYFRNRAPLDDSGMPKDRFSAEMPDATLATLKIQPSEPRDSAVYFCASGLVGDSKLFFGSGTQLSVL.

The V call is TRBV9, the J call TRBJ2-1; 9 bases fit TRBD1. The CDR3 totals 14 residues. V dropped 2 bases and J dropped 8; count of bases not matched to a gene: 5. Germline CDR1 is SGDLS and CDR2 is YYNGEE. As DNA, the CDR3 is TGTGCCAGCAGCGTGCACAGGGGGCTCGATGAGCAGTTCTTC. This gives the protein CASSVHRGLDEQFF.

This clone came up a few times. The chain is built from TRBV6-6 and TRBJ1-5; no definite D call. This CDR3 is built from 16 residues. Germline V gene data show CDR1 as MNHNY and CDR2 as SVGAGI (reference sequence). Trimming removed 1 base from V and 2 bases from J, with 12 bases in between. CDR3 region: CASSYLGAGGNQPQHF. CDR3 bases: TGTGCCAGCAGTTACTTAGGAGCCGGCGGCAATCAGCCCCAGCATTTT.

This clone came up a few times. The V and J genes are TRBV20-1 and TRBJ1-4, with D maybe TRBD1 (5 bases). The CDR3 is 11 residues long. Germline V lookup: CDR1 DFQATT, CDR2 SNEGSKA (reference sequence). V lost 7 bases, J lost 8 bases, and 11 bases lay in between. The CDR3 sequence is CSDGKGEKLFF. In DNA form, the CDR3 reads TGCAGTGATGGAAAGGGGGAAAAACTGTTTTTT.

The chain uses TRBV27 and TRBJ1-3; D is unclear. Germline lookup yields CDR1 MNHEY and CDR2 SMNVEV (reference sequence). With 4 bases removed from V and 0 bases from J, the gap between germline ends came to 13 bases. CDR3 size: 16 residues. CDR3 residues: CASSSRPHFSGNTIYF. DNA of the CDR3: TGTGCCAGCAGTTCACGTCCCCACTTCTCTGGAAACACCATATATTTT.

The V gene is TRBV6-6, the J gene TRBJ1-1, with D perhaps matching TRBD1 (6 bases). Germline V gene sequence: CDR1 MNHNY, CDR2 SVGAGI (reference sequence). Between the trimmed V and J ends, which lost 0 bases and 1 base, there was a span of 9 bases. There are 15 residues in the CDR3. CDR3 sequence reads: CASSYSNRANTEAFF. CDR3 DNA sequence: TGTGCCAGCAGTTACTCGAACAGGGCGAACACTGAAGCTTTCTTT.

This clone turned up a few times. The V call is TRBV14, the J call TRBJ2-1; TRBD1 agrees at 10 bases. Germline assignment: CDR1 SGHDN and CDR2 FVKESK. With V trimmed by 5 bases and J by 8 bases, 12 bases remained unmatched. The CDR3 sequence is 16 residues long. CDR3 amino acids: CASSEYTGTGADEQFF. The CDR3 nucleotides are TGTGCCAGCAGCGAATACACGGGGACAGGGGCCGATGAGCAGTTCTTC.

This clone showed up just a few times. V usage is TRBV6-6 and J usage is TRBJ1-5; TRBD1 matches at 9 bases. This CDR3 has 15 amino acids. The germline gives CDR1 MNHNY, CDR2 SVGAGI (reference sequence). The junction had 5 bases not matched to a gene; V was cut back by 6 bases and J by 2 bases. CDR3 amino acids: CASSRDRVGNQPQHF. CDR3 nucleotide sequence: TGTGCCAGCAGCAGGGACAGGGTCGGCAATCAGCCCCAGCATTTT.

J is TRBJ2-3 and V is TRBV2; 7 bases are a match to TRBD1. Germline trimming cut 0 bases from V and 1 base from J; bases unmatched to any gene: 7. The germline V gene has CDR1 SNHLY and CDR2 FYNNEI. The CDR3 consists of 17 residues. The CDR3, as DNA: TGTGCCAGCAGTGAAGCGCAGGCAGGGGGAGGCACAGATACGCAGTATTTT. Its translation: CASSEAQAGGGTDTQYF.

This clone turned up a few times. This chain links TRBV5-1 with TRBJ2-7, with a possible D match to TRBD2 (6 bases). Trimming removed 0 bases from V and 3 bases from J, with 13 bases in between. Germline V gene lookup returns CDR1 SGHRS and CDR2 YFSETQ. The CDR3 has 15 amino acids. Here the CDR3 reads CASSLVGAGNYEQYF. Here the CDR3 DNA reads TGCGCCAGCAGCTTGGTTGGGGCGGGAAACTACGAGCAGTACTTC. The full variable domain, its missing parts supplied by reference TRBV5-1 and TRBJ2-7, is KAGVTQTPRYLIKTRGQQVTLSCSPISGHRSVSWYQQTPGQGLQFLFEYFSETQRNKGNFPGRFSGRQFSNSRSEMNVSTLELGDSALYLCASSLVGAGNYEQYFGPGTRLTVT.

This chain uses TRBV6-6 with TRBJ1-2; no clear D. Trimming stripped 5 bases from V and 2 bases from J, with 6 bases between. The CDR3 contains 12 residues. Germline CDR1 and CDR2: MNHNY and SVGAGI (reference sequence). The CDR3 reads CASSDGNYGYTF. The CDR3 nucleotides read TGTGCCAGCAGTGACGGGAACTATGGCTACACCTTC.

CDR3 in amino acids: CASSALPGLDTQYF. The DNA of the CDR3 is TGTGCCAGCAGCGCACTACCGGGGTTAGATACGCAGTATTTT. The chain recombines TRBV2 with TRBJ2-3, with D perhaps TRBD2 (5 bases). V dropped 6 bases and J dropped 5 bases, with 15 bases sitting between them. Germline V gives CDR1 SNHLY, CDR2 FYNNEI. This CDR3 region has 14 residues.

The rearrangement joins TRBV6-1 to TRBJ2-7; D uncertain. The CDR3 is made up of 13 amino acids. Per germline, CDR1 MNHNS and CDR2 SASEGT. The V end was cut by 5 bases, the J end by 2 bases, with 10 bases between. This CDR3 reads CASSSRFPYEQYF. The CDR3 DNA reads TGTGCCAGCAGTTCCAGGTTTCCCTACGAGCAGTACTTC.

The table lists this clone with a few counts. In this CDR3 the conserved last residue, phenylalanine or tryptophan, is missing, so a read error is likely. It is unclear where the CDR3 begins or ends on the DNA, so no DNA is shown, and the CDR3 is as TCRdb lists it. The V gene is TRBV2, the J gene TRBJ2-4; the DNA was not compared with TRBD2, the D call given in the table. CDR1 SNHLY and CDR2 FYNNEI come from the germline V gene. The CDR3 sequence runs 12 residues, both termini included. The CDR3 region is CASSEQRLRPGL.

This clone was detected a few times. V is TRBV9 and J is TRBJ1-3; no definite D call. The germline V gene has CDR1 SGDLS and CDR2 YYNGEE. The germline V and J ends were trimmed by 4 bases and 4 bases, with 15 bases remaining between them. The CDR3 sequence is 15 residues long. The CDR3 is CASSPGHRSGNTIYF. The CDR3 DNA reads TGTGCCAGCAGCCCAGGCCATAGATCGGGAAACACCATATATTTT.

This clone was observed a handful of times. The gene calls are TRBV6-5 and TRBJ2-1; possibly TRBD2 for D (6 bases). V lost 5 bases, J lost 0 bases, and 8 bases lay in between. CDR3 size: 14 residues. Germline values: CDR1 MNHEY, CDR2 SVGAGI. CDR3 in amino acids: CASSAGSSYNEQFF. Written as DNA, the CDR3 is TGTGCCAGCAGTGCCGGGAGCTCCTACAATGAGCAGTTCTTC.

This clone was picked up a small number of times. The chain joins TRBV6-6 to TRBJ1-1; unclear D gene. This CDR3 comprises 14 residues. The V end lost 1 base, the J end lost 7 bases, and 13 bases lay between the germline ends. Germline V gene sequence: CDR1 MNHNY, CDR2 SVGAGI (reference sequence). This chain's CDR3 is CASSYYRSGSEAFF. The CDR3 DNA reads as TGTGCCAGCAGTTACTATCGTTCGGGGAGTGAAGCTTTCTTT.

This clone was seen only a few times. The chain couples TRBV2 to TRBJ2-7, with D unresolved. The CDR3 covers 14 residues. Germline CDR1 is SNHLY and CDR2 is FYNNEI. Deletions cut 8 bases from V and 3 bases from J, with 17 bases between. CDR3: CASASQASDYEQYF. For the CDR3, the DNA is TGTGCCAGCGCGTCTCAGGCCTCCGACTACGAGCAGTACTTC. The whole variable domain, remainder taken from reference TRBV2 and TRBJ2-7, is EPEVTQTPSHQVTQMGQEVILRCVPISNHLYFYWYRQILGQKVEFLVSFYNNEISEKSEIFDDQFSVERPDGSNFTLKIRSTKLEDSAMYFCASASQASDYEQYFGPGTRLTVT.

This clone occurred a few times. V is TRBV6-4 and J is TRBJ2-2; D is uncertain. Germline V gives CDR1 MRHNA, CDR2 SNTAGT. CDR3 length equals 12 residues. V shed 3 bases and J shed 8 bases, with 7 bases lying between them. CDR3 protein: CASSDFRGELFF. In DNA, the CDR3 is TGTGCCAGCAGTGATTTCCGGGGGGAGCTGTTTTTT.

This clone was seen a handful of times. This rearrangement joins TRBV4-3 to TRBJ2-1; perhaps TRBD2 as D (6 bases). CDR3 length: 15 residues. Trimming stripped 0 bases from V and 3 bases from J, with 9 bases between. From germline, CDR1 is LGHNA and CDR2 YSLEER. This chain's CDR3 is CASSQDLGLYNEQFF. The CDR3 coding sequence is TGCGCCAGCAGCCAAGATTTGGGACTCTACAATGAGCAGTTCTTC.

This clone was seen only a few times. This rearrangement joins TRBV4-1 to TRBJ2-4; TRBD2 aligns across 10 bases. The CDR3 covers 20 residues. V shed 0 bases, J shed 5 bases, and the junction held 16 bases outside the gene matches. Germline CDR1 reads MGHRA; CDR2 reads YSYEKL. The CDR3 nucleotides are TGCGCCAGCAGCCAAGACGCCGGGATGGCTAGCGGGGGCCACCAAAACATTCAGTACTTC. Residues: CASSQDAGMASGGHQNIQYF.

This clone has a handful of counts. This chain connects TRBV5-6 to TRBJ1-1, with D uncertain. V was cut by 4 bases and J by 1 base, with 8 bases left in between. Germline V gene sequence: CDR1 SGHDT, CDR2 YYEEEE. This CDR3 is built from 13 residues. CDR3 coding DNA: TGTGCCAGCAGCCTGGGGAGGAACACTGAAGCTTTCTTT. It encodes CASSLGRNTEAFF.

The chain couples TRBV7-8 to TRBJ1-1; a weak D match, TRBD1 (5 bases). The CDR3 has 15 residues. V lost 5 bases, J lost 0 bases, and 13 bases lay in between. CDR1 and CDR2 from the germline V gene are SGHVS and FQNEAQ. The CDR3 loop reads CASSGLRGVNTEAFF. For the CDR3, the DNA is TGTGCCAGCAGCGGCCTTCGGGGGGTGAACACTGAAGCTTTCTTT.

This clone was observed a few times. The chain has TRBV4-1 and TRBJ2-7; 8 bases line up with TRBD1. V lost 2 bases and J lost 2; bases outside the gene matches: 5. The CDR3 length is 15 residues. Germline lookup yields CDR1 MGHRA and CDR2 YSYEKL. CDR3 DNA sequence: TGCGCCAGCAGCCAACAGGACAGGGAGACCTACGAGCAGTACTTC. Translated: CASSQQDRETYEQYF.

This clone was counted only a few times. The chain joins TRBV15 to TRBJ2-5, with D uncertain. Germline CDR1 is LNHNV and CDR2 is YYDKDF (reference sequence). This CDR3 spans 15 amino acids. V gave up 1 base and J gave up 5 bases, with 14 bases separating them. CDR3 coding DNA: TGTGCCACCAGCAGAGCTCTTGAAGCCAAGGAGACCCAGTACTTC. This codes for CATSRALEAKETQYF.

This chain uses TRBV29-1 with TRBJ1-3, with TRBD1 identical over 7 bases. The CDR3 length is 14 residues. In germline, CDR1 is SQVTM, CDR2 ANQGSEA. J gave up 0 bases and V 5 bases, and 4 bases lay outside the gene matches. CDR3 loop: CSVSRGASGNTIYF. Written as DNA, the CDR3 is TGCAGCGTTAGCAGGGGGGCCTCTGGAAACACCATATATTTT.

CDR3: CASSAGTGGIQPQHF. The CDR3 DNA is TGTGCCAGCAGTGCAGGGACAGGGGGCATTCAGCCCCAGCATTTT. This chain connects TRBV25-1 to TRBJ1-5; 12 nucleotides match TRBD1. CDR1 MGHDK and CDR2 SYGVNS come from the germline V gene. V shed 4 bases and J 6 bases; nucleotides not matched to a gene: 4. The CDR3 has 15 amino acids. The variable domain in full, completed from reference TRBV25-1 and TRBJ1-5, reads EADIYQTPRYLVIGTGKKITLECSQTMGHDKMYWYQQDPGMELHLIHYSYGVNSTEKGDLSSESTVSRIRTEHFPLTLESARPSHTSQYLCASSAGTGGIQPQHFGDGTRLSIL.